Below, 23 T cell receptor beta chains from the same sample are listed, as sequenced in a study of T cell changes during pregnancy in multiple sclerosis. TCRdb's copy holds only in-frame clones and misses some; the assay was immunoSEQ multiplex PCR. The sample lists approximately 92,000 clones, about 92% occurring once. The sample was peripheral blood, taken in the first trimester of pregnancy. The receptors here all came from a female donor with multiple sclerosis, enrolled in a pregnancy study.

The CDR3 spells CASSQSGTSIPYEQYF. CDR3 coding DNA: TGCGCCAGCAGTCAATCGGGGACTTCCATACCCTACGAGCAGTACTTC. The gene calls are TRBV23-1 and TRBJ2-7; D perhaps matches TRBD2 (6 bases). TRBV23-1 has ORF status, its function being uncertain. V lost 0 bases to trimming and J lost 2 bases, with 14 bases between them. The CDR3 is made up of 16 amino acids.

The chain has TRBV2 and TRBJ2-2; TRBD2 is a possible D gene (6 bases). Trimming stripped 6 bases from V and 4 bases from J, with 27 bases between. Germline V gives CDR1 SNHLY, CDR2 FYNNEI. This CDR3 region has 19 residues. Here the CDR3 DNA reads TGTGCCAGCAGGTTTACGGACCTTAGACTAGAGCCCGGCACCGGGGAGCTGTTTTTT. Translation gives CASRFTDLRLEPGTGELFF.

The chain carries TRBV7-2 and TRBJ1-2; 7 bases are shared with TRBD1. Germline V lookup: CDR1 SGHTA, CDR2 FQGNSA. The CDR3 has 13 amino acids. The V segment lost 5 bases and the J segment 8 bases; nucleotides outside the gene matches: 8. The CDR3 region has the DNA TGTGCCAGCAGCATAGGACAGGCCTGGGGCTACACCTTC. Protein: CASSIGQAWGYTF.

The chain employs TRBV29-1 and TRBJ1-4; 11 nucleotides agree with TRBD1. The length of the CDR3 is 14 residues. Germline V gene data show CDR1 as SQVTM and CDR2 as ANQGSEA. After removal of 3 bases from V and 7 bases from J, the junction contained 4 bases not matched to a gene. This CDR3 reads CSVDIGTGGEKLFF. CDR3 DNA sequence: TGCAGCGTTGATATCGGGACAGGGGGTGAAAAACTGTTTTTT.

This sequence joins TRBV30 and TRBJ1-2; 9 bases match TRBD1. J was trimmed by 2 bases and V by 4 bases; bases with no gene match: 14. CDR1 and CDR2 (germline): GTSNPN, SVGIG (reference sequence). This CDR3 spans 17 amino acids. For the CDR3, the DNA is TGTGCCTGGACCTCCCCGGGACAGGGAGTCTTAAACTATGGCTACACCTTC. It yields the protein CAWTSPGQGVLNYGYTF.

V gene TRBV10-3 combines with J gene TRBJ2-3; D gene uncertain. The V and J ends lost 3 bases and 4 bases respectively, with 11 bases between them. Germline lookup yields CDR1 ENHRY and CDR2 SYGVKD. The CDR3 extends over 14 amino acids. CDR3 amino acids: CAISEATAADTQYF. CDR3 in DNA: TGTGCCATCAGTGAAGCTACAGCCGCAGATACGCAGTATTTT.

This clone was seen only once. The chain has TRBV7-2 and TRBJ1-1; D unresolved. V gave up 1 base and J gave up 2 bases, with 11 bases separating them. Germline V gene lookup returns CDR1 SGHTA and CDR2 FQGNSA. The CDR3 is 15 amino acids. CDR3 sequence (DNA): TGTGCCAGCAGCTTAGGCTCCCGGGGAAACACTGAAGCTTTCTTT. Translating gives CASSLGSRGNTEAFF.

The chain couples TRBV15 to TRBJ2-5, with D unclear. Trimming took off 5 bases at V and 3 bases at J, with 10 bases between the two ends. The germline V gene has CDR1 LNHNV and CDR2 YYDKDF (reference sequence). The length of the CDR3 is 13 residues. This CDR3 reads CATSPIRKETQYF. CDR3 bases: TGTGCCACCAGCCCTATCCGAAAAGAGACCCAGTACTTC.

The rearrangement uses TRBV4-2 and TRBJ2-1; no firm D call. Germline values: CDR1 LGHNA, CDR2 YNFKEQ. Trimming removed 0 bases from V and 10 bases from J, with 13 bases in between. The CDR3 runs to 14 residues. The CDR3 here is CASSQDGSLGEQFF. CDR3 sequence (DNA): TGTGCCAGCAGCCAAGATGGGTCTCTCGGGGAGCAGTTCTTC.

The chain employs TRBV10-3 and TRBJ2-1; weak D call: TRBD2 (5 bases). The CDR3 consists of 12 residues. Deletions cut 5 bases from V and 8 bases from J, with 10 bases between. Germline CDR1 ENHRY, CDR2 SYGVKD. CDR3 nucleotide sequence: TGTGCCATCAGTTACACGCGGGATGAGCAGTTCTTC. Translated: CAISYTRDEQFF.

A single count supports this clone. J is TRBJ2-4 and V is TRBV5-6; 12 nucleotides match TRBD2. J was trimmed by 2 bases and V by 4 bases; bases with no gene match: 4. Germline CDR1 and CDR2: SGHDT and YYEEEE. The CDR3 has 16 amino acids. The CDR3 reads CASSLLAGGPKNIQYF. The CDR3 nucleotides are TGTGCCAGCAGCCTCCTAGCGGGAGGGCCCAAAAACATTCAGTACTTC.

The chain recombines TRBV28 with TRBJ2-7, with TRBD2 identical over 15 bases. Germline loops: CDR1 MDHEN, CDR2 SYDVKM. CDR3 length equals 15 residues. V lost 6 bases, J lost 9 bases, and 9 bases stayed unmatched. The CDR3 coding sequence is TGTGCCAGCAGCACGGGACTAGCGGGAGGAACAGCGCAGTACTTC. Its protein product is CASSTGLAGGTAQYF.

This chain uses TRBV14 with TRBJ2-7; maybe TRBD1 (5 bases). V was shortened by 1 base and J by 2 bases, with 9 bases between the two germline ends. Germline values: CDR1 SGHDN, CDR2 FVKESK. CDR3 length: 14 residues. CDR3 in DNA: TGTGCCAGCAGCCAAGGATCAGGGCCCTACGAGCAGTACTTC. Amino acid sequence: CASSQGSGPYEQYF.

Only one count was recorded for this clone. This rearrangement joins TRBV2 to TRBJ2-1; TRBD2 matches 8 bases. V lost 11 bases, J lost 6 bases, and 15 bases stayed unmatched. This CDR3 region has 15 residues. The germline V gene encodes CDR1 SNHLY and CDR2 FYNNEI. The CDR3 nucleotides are TGTGCCGGGGGGACTGGAGCGGGAGTACGCAATGAGCAGTTCTTC. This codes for CAGGTGAGVRNEQFF.

The chain's CDR3 is CASRPWTAYSNQPQHF. CDR3 nucleotide sequence: TGCGCCAGCAGGCCTTGGACAGCATATAGCAATCAGCCCCAGCATTTT. This rearrangement joins TRBV23-1 to TRBJ1-5; possibly TRBD1 for D (6 bases). TRBV23-1 is an ORF, and what it does is uncertain. The V end was cut by 6 bases, the J end by 0 bases, with 15 bases between. There are 16 residues in the CDR3.

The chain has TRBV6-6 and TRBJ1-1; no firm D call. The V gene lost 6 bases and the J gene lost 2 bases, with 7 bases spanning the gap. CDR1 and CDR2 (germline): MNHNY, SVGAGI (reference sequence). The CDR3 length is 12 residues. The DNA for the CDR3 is TGTGCCAGCAGGGAGGGTAACACTGAAGCTTTCTTT. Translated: CASREGNTEAFF.

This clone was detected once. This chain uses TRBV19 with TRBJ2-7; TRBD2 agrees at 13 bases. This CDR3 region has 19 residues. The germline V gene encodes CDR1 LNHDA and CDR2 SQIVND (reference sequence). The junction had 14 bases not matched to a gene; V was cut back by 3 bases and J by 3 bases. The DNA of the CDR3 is TGTGCCAGTAGTATCGATTTTGCTCGGACTAGCGGGAGATACTACGAGCAGTACTTC. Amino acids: CASSIDFARTSGRYYEQYF. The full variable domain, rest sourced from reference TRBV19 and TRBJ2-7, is DGGITQSPKYLFRKEGQNVTLSCEQNLNHDAMYWYRQDPGQGLRLIYYSQIVNDFQKGDIAEGYSVSREKKESFPLTVTSAQKNPTAFYLCASSIDFARTSGRYYEQYFGPGTRLTVT.

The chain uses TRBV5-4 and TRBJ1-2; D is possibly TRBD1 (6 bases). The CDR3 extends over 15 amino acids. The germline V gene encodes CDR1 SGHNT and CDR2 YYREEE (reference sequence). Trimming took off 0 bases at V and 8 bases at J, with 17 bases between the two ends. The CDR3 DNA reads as TGTGCCAGCAGCTTGGAGAGGAATGGGGGCTGGGGCTACACCTTC. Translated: CASSLERNGGWGYTF.

The CDR3 reads CSVVTGGTGELFF. CDR3 coding DNA: TGCAGCGTTGTCACAGGGGGCACCGGGGAGCTGTTTTTT. This chain uses TRBV29-1 with TRBJ2-2, with 8 bases identical to TRBD1. This CDR3 spans 13 amino acids. The V gene's germline CDR1 is SQVTM and CDR2 ANQGSEA. Trimming at V came to 4 bases and at J to 4 bases, leaving 2 bases not matched to a gene.

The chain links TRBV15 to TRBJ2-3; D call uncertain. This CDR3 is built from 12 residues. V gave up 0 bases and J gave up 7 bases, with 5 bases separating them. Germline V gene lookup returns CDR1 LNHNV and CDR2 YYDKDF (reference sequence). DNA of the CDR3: TGTGCCACCAGCAGAGACTTCTATACGCAGTATTTT. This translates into CATSRDFYTQYF.

Here the CDR3 DNA reads TGTGCCAGCTCACCAGCCGGGACTACCTACGAGCAGTACTTC. Translation: CASSPAGTTYEQYF. V is TRBV18 and J is TRBJ2-7; 7 bases fit TRBD2. Trimming cost V 2 bases and J 2 bases; bases outside gene matches: 3. Germline CDR1 and CDR2: KGHSH and LQKENI. The length of the CDR3 is 14 residues.

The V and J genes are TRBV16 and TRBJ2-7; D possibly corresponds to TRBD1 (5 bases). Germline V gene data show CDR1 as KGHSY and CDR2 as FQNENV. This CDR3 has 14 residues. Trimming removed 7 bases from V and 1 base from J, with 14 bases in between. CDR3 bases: TGTGCCAGCAACCTACGCCAGGGATCCTACGAGCAGTACTTC. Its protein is CASNLRQGSYEQYF.

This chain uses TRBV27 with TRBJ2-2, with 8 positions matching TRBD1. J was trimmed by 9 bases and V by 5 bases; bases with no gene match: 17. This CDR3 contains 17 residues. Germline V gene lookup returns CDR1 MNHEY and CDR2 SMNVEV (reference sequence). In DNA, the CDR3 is TGTGCCAGCAGTCCCCCCCTCGGACAGGGCGCAGGTTGGGAGCTGTTTTTT. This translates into CASSPPLGQGAGWELFF.